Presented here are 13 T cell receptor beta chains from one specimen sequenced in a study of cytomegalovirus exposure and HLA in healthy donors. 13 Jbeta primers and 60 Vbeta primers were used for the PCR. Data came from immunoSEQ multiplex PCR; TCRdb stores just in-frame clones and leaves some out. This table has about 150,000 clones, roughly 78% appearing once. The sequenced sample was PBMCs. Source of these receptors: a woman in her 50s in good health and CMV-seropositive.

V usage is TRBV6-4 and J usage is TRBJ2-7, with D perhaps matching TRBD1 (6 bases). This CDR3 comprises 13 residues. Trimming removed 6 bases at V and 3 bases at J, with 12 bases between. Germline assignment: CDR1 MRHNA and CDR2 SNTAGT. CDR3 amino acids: CASRPSQGYEQYF. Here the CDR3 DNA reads TGTGCCAGCAGACCATCACAGGGCTACGAGCAGTACTTC.

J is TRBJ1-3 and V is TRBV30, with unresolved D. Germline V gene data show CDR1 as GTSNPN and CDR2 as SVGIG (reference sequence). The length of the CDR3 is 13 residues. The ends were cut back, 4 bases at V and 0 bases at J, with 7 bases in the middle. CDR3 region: CAWIFSSGNTIYF. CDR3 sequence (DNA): TGTGCCTGGATTTTCTCCTCTGGAAACACCATATATTTT.

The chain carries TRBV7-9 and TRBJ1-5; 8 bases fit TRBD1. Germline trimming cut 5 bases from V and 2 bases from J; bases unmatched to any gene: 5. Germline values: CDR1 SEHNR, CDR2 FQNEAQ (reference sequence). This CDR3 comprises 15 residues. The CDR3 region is CASSAGGFGNQPQHF. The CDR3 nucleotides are TGTGCCAGCAGCGCAGGGGGCTTTGGCAATCAGCCCCAGCATTTT.

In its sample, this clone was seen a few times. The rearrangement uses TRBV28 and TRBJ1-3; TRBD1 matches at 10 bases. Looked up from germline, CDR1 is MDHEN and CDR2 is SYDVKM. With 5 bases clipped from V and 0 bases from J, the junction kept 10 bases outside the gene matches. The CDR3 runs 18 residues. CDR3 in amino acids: CASSPGTGDPSSGNTIYF. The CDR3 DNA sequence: TGTGCCAGCAGTCCCGGGACAGGGGACCCCAGCTCTGGAAACACCATATATTTT. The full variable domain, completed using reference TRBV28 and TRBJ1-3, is DVKVTQSSRYLVKRTGEKVFLECVQDMDHENMFWYRQDPGLGLRLIYFSYDVKMKEKGDIPEGYSVSREKKERFSLILESASTNQTSMYLCASSPGTGDPSSGNTIYFGEGSWLTVV.

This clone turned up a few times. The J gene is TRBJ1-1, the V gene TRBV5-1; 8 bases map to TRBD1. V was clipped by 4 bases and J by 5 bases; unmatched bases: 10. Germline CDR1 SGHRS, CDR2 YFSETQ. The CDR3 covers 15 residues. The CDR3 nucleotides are TGCGCCAGCAGCGGGGACAGGATTCGAGGGACTGAAGCTTTCTTT. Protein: CASSGDRIRGTEAFF.

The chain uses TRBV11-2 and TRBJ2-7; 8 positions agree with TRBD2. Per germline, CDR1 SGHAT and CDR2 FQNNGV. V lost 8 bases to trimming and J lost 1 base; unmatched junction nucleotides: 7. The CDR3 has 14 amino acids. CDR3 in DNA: TGTGCCAGCGGGAGGCGGGGGGCTTCCTACGAGCAGTACTTC. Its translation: CASGRRGASYEQYF.

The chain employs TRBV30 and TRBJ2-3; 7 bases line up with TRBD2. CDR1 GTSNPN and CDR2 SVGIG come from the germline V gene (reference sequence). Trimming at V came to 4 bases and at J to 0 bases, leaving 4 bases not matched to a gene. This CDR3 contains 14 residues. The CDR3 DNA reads TGTGCCTGGAACCGACTAGCTAGCACAGATACGCAGTATTTT. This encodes CAWNRLASTDTQYF.

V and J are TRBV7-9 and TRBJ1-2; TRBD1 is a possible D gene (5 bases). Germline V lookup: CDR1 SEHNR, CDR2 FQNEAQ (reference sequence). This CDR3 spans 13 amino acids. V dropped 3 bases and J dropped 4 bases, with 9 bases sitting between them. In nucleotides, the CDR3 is TGTGCCAGCAGCTTCCAGACAGCCTATGGCTACACCTTC. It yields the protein CASSFQTAYGYTF.

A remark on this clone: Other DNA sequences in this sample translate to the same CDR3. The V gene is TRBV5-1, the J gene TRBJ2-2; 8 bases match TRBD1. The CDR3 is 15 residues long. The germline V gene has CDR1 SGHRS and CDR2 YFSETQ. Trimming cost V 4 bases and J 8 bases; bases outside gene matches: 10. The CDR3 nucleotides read TGCGCCAGCAGCCCCGGGACAGGTGGCGGGGGGGAGCTGTTTTTT. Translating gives CASSPGTGGGGELFF.

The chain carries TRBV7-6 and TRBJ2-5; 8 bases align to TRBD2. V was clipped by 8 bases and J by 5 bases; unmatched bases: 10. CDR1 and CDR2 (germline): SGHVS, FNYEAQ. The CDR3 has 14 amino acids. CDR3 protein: CASSRAGGGETQYF. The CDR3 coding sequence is TGTGCCAGCTCAAGAGCCGGGGGGGGTGAGACCCAGTACTTC.

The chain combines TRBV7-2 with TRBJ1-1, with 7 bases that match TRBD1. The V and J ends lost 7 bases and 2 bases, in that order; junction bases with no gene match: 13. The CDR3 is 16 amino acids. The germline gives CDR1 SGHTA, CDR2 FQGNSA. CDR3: CASNPLSGTVNTEAFF. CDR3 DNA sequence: TGTGCCAGCAACCCTTTAAGTGGGACAGTCAACACTGAAGCTTTCTTT.

The CDR3, as DNA: TGTGCCAGCAGCATCCAGGGACATCTCACTGAAGCTTTCTTT. Its translation is CASSIQGHLTEAFF. This chain uses TRBV7-6 with TRBJ1-1, with a tentative D call TRBD1 (6 bases). Trimming removed 5 bases from V and 4 bases from J, with 14 bases in between. Per the germline V gene, CDR1 is SGHVS and CDR2 is FNYEAQ. CDR3 length: 14 residues.

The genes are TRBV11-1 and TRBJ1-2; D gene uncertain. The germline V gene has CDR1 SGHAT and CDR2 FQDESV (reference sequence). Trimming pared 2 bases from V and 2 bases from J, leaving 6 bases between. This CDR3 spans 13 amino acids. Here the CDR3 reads CASSLRENYGYTF. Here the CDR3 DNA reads TGTGCCAGCAGCTTAAGGGAGAACTATGGCTACACCTTC.